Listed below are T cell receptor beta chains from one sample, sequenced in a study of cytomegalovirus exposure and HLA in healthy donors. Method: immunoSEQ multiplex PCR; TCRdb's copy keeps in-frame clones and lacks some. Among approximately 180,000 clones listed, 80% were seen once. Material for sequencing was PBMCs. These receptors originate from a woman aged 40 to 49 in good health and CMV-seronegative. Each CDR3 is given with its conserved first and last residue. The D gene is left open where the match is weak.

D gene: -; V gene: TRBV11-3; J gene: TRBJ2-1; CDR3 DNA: TGTGCCAGCAGCTTTCAGGGGTTCTACAATGAGCAGTTCTTC; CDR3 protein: CASSFQGFYNEQFF
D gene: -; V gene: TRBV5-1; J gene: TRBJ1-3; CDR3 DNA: TGCGCCAGCAGCTTGGACAGGACTGGAAACACCATATATTTT; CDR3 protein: CASSLDRTGNTIYF
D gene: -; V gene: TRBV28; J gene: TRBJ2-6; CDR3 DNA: TGTGCCAGCAGTCCGGGATACTCTGGGGCCAACGTCCTGACTTTC; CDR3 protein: CASSPGYSGANVLTF
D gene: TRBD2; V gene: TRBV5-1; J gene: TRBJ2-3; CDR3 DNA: TGCGCCAGCAGCTTTACTAGCGGCGGGGGGGATACGCAGTATTTT; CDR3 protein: CASSFTSGGGDTQYF
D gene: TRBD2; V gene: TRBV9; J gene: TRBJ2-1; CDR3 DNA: TGTGTCAGCAGCCATGGGACTAGCGGGAAATCCTACAATGAGCAGTTCTTC; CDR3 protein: CVSSHGTSGKSYNEQFF
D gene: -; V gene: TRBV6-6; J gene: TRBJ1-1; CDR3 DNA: TGTGCCAGCAGTTATGCGGGGATCACTGAAGCTTTCTTT; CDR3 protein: CASSYAGITEAFF
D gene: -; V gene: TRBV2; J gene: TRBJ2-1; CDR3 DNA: TGTGCCAGCAGTCCCGCGGGCGGAGATGAGCAGTTCTTC; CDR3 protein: CASSPAGGDEQFF
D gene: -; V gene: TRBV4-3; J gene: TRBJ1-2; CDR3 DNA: TGCGCCAGCAGCCAGAACAGGGTTCGCAACTATGGCTACACCTTC; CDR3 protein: CASSQNRVRNYGYTF
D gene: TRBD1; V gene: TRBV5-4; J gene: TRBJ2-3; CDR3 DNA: TGTGCCAGCAGCTTGGTTTTAGGGGGCTTCACAGATACGCAGTATTTT; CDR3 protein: CASSLVLGGFTDTQYF
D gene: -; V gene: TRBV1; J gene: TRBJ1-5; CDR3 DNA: TGCACCAGCACCCACCGGGAAAAGAGCAATCAGCCCCAGCATTTT; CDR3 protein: CTSTHREKSNQPQHF
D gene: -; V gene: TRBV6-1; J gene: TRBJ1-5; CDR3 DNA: TGTGCCAGCAGTGAAGCGCGACGGGGACTCTATAGCAATCAGCCCCAGCATTTT; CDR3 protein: CASSEARRGLYSNQPQHF
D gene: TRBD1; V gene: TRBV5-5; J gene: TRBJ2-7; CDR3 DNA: TGTGCCAGCAACCTGAGACAGGGGACGGACGAGCAGTACTTC; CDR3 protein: CASNLRQGTDEQYF